This T cell receptor beta chain was documented in a study of cytomegalovirus exposure and HLA in healthy donors. Per the germline V gene, CDR1 is SGHRS and CDR2 is YFSETQ. Germline trimming cut 1 base from V and 4 bases from J; bases unmatched to any gene: 5. The CDR3 length is 15 residues. It was with 60 Vbeta and 13 Jbeta primers that the PCR ran. Using immunoSEQ multiplex PCR, the repertoire was profiled, and TCRdb retains in-frame clones only, with some absent. The sample records about 170,000 clones, 80% being singletons. Study-wide findings and caveats: Sequence variants that were highly shared formed a cluster that was likely a sequencing artifact. A list of roughly 160 TCR beta chains associated with cytomegalovirus was given. The Asian-associated ancestry cluster reportedly had fewer N-insertions than the approximately 700-donor mean in a later analysis.

On this clone: Antigen unknown.

The donors (healthy individuals) were bone marrow donors. The rearrangement uses TRBV5-1 and TRBJ2-3; 8 bases align to TRBD2. The receptor's source is a woman aged 50 to 60 in good health and CMV-seropositive. Sequencing was performed on PBMCs. Here the CDR3 reads CASSLFSGASDTQYF. The CDR3 coding sequence is TGCGCCAGCAGCTTGTTTAGCGGGGCGTCAGATACGCAGTATTTT.